The 2 T cell receptor beta chains presented below share a single source sample, sequenced in a study of glioma-infiltrating T cells after dendritic cell vaccination. Measured with immunoSEQ multiplex PCR; TCRdb has only the in-frame clones, and not every one. The repertoire holds about 92,000 clones, with about nine tenths as singletons. The sample was blood, taken before dendritic cell vaccination. Receptor source: a human donor with glioblastoma.

The chain couples TRBV6-5 to TRBJ1-2; D gene ambiguous. V was trimmed by 3 bases and J by 4 bases, leaving 12 bases between them. The CDR3 runs 14 residues. CDR1 and CDR2 (germline): MNHEY, SVGAGI. CDR3 in DNA: TGTGCCAGCAGTTATCGAGATGATGGCTATGGCTACACCTTC. It translates to CASSYRDDGYGYTF.

J is TRBJ2-3 and V is TRBV1; no check of the table's D call, TRBD2, against the DNA was made. TRBV1 constitutes a pseudogene. This CDR3 region has 21 residues. In nucleotides, the CDR3 is TGCACCAGCAGCCAAGATCCTACCCTAGCGGGGGGAAGAAAGAACACAGATACGCAGTATTTT. Translated, it gives CTSSQDPTLAGGRKNTDTQYF.